This TCR beta chain emerged from a study of blood T cell repertoires in COVID-19 (TCRdb year 2020). General notes on the study: Samples from collaborators originated in the United States, Italy and Spain and spanned both the acute and convalescent phases of COVID-19. The material from the prospective study consisted of cDNA or gDNA derived from T cells, B-cell-depleted T cells, or PBMCs. Deeply sampled blood TCRbeta repertoires from subjects exposed to, actively infected with, or recovered from COVID-19 were included in the dataset. A freely available public database, intended as a resource for researchers studying the immune response to SARS-CoV-2, is where the repertoires were released. Samples were obtained from the ongoing ImmuneRACE study (first 160 participants) and from over 1,000 subjects provided by 6 global collaborators. The sample metadata nearly always contained a de-identified subject ID, COVID-19 status, age in years and sex. Where HLA class I and class II types were available, the types were taken from metadata supplied by the sample provider, not from assay-based typing. General conclusions and limits of the study: How much clinical and demographic metadata was included differed by source and by participant, and the metadata was provided uncurated.

Notes on this clone: The specificity of this receptor is unknown. No base qualities exist here, and no much larger clone lies one base off it.

Spanning cysteine to phenylalanine, the CDR3 consists of 15 amino acids. Of all the DNA, just the CDR3 is kept, 45 bases in frame from base 1. For this chain, trimming is 3 bases at the V end and 6 bases at the J end, and the number of junction bases without a gene match is 8. Sequences MGHRA (CDR1) and YSYEKL (CDR2) are obtained from the germline V gene. The collaborating institutions used their own protocols to collect whole blood in K2EDTA tubes. Collaborator samples were shipped for TCRbeta analysis as frozen whole blood, isolated PBMCs, or DNA extracted from either sample type. The immunoSEQ Assay, a bias-controlled multiplex PCR, was used to amplify TCRbeta CDR3 regions from genomic DNA. On the study's bioinformatics: Nucleated cell counts per sample were estimated from amplification of reference gene primers within the assay. Sequence reads were collapsed and filtered to measure the absolute abundance of every unique TCRbeta CDR3 rearrangement. For each sample, productive Simpson clonality was calculated as the square root of Simpson's diversity index over productive rearrangements. Drawn from immuneACCESS, this table holds only the in-frame rearrangements with V and J called that TCRdb kept. Clones are partly lost; checked studies trace under half to an unresolved V gene and leave the rest unexplained. V and J calls and clone size follow that table, whereas D and trimming were derived from the DNA. The sample yields about 120,000 clones; around 82% were counted once. Of the sample, around an eighth falls within the top ten clones.

The sequence joins TRBV4-1 to TRBJ1-2, with 9 bases aligning to TRBD1. Material for sequencing was peripheral blood. The sequence came from a human donor in a cohort sampled during active COVID-19. This receptor carries the CDR3 CASSQTTGGVDGYTF. The nucleotides are TGCGCCAGCAGCCAGACTACAGGGGGCGTCGATGGCTACACCTTC.